The 15 T cell receptor beta chains below come from one sample, sequenced in a study of T cell changes during pregnancy in multiple sclerosis. Repertoires were generated with immunoSEQ multiplex PCR, while TCRdb's copy carries only in-frame clones and drops some. The sample lists some 77,000 clones, 89% occurring once. Sequenced material: peripheral blood, taken before pregnancy. The receptors originated from a female donor with multiple sclerosis, enrolled in a pregnancy study.

V and J are TRBV9 and TRBJ1-5; 10 bases match TRBD1. V trimming: 0 bases; J trimming: 9 bases; junction bases outside the gene matches: 3. CDR1 SGDLS and CDR2 YYNGEE come from the germline V gene. This CDR3 is 14 amino acids long. The chain's CDR3 is CASSVGTGGLPQHF. The CDR3, as DNA: TGTGCCAGCAGCGTAGGGACAGGGGGTCTGCCCCAGCATTTT.

J is TRBJ1-3 and V is TRBV18, with TRBD1 identical over 9 bases. Germline trimming cut 5 bases from V and 4 bases from J; bases unmatched to any gene: 9. The CDR3 covers 16 residues. Looked up from germline, CDR1 is KGHSH and CDR2 is LQKENI. CDR3 protein: CASSATGTGTGNTIYF. For the CDR3, the DNA is TGTGCCAGCTCAGCCACCGGGACAGGGACAGGAAACACCATATATTTT. The complete variable domain, with remaining parts taken from reference TRBV18 and TRBJ1-3, reads NAGVMQNPRHLVRRRGQEARLRCSPMKGHSHVYWYRQLPEEGLKFMVYLQKENIIDESGMPKERFSAEFPKEGPSILRIQQVVRGDSAAYFCASSATGTGTGNTIYFGEGSWLTVV.

The rearrangement links TRBV7-2 to TRBJ2-7; possibly TRBD2 for D (7 bases). In germline, CDR1 is SGHTA, CDR2 FQGNSA. Trimming left V 1 base short and J 0 bases short, with 16 bases between. The CDR3 runs 17 residues. The CDR3 nucleotides are TGTGCCAGCAGCTTAGTAGGGGGGGCTGTGAGCTCCTACGAGCAGTACTTC. This gives the protein CASSLVGGAVSSYEQYF.

This clone has just one count. J is TRBJ2-1 and V is TRBV6-1; no definite D call. Germline V gene lookup returns CDR1 MNHNS and CDR2 SASEGT. The CDR3 extends over 15 amino acids. V was clipped by 4 bases and J by 0 bases, with 10 bases between them. CDR3 in amino acids: CASSAQTGSYNEQFF. In DNA, the CDR3 is TGTGCCAGCAGTGCACAAACGGGCTCCTACAATGAGCAGTTCTTC.

The rearrangement uses TRBV5-1 and TRBJ2-3, with TRBD2 identical over 9 bases. CDR3 length: 18 amino acids. J lost 3 bases, V lost 6 bases, and 17 bases had no gene match. Germline values: CDR1 SGHRS, CDR2 YFSETQ. The CDR3 DNA is TGCGCCAGCAAGGGCTTCGGAACTTTAGCGGGGGATACAGATACGCAGTATTTT. Amino acid sequence: CASKGFGTLAGDTDTQYF. The variable domain in full, with the rest retrieved from reference TRBV5-1 and TRBJ2-3, is KAGVTQTPRYLIKTRGQQVTLSCSPISGHRSVSWYQQTPGQGLQFLFEYFSETQRNKGNFPGRFSGRQFSNSRSEMNVSTLELGDSALYLCASKGFGTLAGDTDTQYFGPGTRLTVL.

J is TRBJ2-1 and V is TRBV30; D is perhaps TRBD1 (6 bases). Germline-derived CDR1 and CDR2 are GTSNPN and SVGIG (reference sequence). This CDR3 is built from 17 residues. V lost 0 bases and J lost 3, with 18 bases in between. CDR3 nucleotide sequence: TGTGCCTGGAGTGTATGGGTTCCACAGACAGGCTACAATGAGCAGTTCTTC. It translates to CAWSVWVPQTGYNEQFF.

V is TRBV5-4 and J is TRBJ2-1; TRBD2 aligns across 13 bases. The CDR3 totals 16 residues. Losses at the gene ends were 2 bases for V and 6 bases for J; bases not matched to a gene: 5. Germline CDR1 is SGHNT and CDR2 is YYREEE (reference sequence). As DNA, the CDR3 is TGTGCCAGCAGCTTTGGGGGACTAGCGGGGCGCAATGAGCAGTTCTTC. This translates into CASSFGGLAGRNEQFF.

The CDR3 region is CASSLRGGGADTQYF. The CDR3 coding sequence is TGTGCCAGCAGTCTCCGAGGGGGGGGCGCAGATACGCAGTATTTT. J is TRBJ2-3 and V is TRBV28; TRBD2 is a possible D gene (7 bases). Germline assignment: CDR1 MDHEN and CDR2 SYDVKM. This CDR3 is 15 amino acids long. Trimming removed 5 bases from V and 4 bases from J, with 16 bases in between.

V is TRBV28 and J is TRBJ2-5; 7 bases fit TRBD2. This CDR3 has 18 residues. Germline assignment: CDR1 MDHEN and CDR2 SYDVKM. Germline trimming cut 3 bases from V and 5 bases from J; bases unmatched to any gene: 18. In nucleotides, the CDR3 is TGTGCCAGCAGTTTGCCGACTAAAAACCTAGCGGAGGGTGAGACCCAGTACTTC. This encodes CASSLPTKNLAEGETQYF.

The chain couples TRBV6-6 to TRBJ2-7; a possible D gene is TRBD2 (7 bases). The V and J ends lost 6 bases and 4 bases respectively, with 16 bases between them. Germline CDR1 reads MNHNY; CDR2 reads SVGAGI (reference sequence). The CDR3 covers 14 residues. The CDR3 is CASRPGGEGYEQYF. The CDR3 DNA reads as TGTGCCAGCAGGCCGGGGGGCGAGGGGTACGAGCAGTACTTC.

This chain joins TRBV19 and TRBJ1-2; D unclear. V was shortened by 4 bases and J by 4 bases, with 16 bases between the two germline ends. There are 15 residues in the CDR3. Germline lookup yields CDR1 LNHDA and CDR2 SQIVND (reference sequence). CDR3 nucleotide sequence: TGTGCCAGTAGTACCGATCTTCGCAGTCGCTATGGCTACACCTTC. Its translation is CASSTDLRSRYGYTF.

This clone was seen only a few times. The chain recombines TRBV30 with TRBJ1-1; 9 bases agree with TRBD1. Germline CDR1 is GTSNPN and CDR2 is SVGIG (reference sequence). The CDR3 has 14 amino acids. The ends lost 3 bases at V and 5 bases at J; junction bases unmatched: 7. This chain's CDR3 is CAWSAWDRETEAFF. CDR3 bases: TGTGCCTGGAGCGCCTGGGACAGGGAAACTGAAGCTTTCTTT.

The chain uses TRBV19 and TRBJ1-1; 7 nucleotides match TRBD1. This CDR3 comprises 13 residues. V shed 6 bases, J shed 3 bases, and the junction held 4 bases outside the gene matches. Per germline, CDR1 LNHDA and CDR2 SQIVND (reference sequence). CDR3 nucleotide sequence: TGTGCCAGTAGCCCGGACAGGTACACTGAAGCTTTCTTT. It is translated as CASSPDRYTEAFF.

The chain is built from TRBV5-6 and TRBJ1-3; no clear D. Germline V gene data show CDR1 as SGHDT and CDR2 as YYEEEE. The CDR3 totals 14 residues. With 0 bases removed from V and 0 bases from J, the gap between germline ends came to 4 bases. Here the CDR3 reads CASSLGSSGNTIYF. The CDR3 region has the DNA TGTGCCAGCAGCTTGGGGAGCTCTGGAAACACCATATATTTT.

This rearrangement joins TRBV4-3 to TRBJ2-1, with D tentatively TRBD2 (6 bases). This CDR3 spans 16 amino acids. Trimming took off 0 bases at V and 3 bases at J, with 12 bases between the two ends. The germline gives CDR1 LGHNA, CDR2 YSLEER. The CDR3 here is CASSQEYRGSYNEQFF. In DNA form, the CDR3 reads TGCGCCAGCAGCCAAGAATACCGGGGGAGCTACAATGAGCAGTTCTTC.